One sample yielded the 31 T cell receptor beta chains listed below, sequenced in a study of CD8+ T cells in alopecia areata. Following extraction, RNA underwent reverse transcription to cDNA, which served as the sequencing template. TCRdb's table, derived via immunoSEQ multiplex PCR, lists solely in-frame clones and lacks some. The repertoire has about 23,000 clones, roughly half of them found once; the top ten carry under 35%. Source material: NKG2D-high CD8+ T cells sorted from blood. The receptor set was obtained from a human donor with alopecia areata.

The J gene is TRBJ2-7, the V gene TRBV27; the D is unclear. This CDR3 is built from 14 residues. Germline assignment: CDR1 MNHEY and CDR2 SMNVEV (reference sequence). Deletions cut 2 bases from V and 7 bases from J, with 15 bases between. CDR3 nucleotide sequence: TGTGCCAGCAGTTTACACCGGGCCGGATGGGAGCAGTACTTC. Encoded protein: CASSLHRAGWEQYF.

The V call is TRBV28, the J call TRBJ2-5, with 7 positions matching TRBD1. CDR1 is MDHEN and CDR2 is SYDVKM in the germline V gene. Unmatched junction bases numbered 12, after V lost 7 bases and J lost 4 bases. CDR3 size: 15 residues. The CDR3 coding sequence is TGTGCCAGCAAACTACGACAGGGTGTCGGAGAGACCCAGTACTTC. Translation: CASKLRQGVGETQYF.

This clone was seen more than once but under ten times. The CDR3 DNA sequence: TGCAGCGTTGAACCAAGGGGACAGGGGTTCTACAATGAGCAGTTCTTC. This gives the protein CSVEPRGQGFYNEQFF. The chain joins TRBV29-1 to TRBJ2-1, with TRBD1 matching 10 bases. V trimming: 2 bases; J trimming: 3 bases; junction bases outside the gene matches: 7. The CDR3 consists of 16 residues. Germline CDR1 and CDR2: SQVTM and ANQGSEA.

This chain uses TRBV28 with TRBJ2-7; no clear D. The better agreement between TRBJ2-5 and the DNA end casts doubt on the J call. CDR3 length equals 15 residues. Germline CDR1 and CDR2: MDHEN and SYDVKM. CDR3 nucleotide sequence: TGTGCCAGCAGTTTAGGAGTCTTGCTGAGAGAGACCCAGTACTTC. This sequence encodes CASSLGVLLRETQYF.

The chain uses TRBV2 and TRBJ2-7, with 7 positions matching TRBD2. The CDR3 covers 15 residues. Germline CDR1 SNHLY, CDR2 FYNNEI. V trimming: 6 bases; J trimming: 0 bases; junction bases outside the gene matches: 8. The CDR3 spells CASSPSGRASYEQYF. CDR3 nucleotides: TGTGCCAGCAGCCCTAGCGGAAGGGCCTCCTACGAGCAGTACTTC.

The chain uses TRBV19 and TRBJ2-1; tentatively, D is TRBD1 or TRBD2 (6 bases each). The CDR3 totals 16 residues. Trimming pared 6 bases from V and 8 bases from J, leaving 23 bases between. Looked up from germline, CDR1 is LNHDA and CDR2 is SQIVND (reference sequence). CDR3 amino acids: CASSRRPTSSGDEQFF. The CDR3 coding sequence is TGTGCCAGTAGCCGGCGACCGACTAGTTCAGGGGATGAGCAGTTCTTC. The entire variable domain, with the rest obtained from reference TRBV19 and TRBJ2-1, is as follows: DGGITQSPKYLFRKEGQNVTLSCEQNLNHDAMYWYRQDPGQGLRLIYYSQIVNDFQKGDIAEGYSVSREKKESFPLTVTSAQKNPTAFYLCASSRRPTSSGDEQFFGPGTRLTVL.

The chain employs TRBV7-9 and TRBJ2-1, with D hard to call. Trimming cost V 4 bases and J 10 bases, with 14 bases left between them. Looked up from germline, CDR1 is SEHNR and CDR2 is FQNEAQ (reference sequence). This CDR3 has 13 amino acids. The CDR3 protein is CASSSHPVGEQFF. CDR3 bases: TGTGCCAGCAGCTCCCATCCCGTCGGGGAGCAGTTCTTC.

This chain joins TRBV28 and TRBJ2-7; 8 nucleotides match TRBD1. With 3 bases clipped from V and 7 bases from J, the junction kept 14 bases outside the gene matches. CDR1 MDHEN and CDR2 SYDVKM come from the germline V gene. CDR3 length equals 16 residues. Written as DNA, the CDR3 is TGTGCCAGCAGTTTTCTTCCCTCGACAGGGGTATGGGAGCAGTACTTC. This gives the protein CASSFLPSTGVWEQYF.

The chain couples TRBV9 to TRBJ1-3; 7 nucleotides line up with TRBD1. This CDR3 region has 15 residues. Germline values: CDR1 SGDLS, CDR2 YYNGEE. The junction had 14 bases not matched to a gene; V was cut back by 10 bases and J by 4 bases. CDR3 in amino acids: CASGDSAVGGNTIYF. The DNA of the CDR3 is TGTGCCTCCGGGGACAGCGCCGTTGGGGGAAACACCATATATTTT. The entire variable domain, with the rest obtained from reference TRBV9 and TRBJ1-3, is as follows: DSGVTQTPKHLITATGQRVTLRCSPRSGDLSVYWYQQSLDQGLQFLIQYYNGEERAKGNILERFSAQQFPDLHSELNLSSLELGDSALYFCASGDSAVGGNTIYFGEGSWLTVV.

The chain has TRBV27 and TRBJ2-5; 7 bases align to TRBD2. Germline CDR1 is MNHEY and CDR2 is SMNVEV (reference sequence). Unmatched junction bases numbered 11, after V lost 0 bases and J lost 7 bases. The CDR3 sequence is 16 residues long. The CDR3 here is CASSLSAWDYLRTQYF. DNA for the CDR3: TGTGCCAGCAGTTTATCGGCTTGGGACTACCTAAGGACCCAGTACTTC.

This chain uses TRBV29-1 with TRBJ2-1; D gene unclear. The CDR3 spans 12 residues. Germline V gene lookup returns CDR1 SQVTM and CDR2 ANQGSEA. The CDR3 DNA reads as TGCACCGTACGGTTGGGGTACAATGAGCAGTTCTTC. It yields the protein CTVRLGYNEQFF.

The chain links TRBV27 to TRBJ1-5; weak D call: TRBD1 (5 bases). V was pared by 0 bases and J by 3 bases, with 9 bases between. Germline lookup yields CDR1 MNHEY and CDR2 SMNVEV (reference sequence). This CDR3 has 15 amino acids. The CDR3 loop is CASSLSTGTNQPQHF. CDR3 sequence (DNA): TGTGCCAGCAGTTTATCGACCGGGACCAATCAGCCCCAGCATTTT.

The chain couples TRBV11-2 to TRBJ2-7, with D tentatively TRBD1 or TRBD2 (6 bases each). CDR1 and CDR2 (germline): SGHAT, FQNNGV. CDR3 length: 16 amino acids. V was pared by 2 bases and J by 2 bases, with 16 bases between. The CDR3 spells CASSLTGSGAAYEQYF. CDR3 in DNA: TGTGCCAGCAGCTTAACAGGGTCGGGGGCCGCCTACGAGCAGTACTTC.

In nucleotides, the CDR3 is TGTGCCAGCAGAGGAAGCGGATTAAAAGCAGATACGCAGTATTTT. Residues: CASRGSGLKADTQYF. The chain joins TRBV13 to TRBJ2-3, with D tentatively TRBD2 (5 bases). The germline CDR1 and CDR2 sequences are PRHDT and FYEKMQ (reference sequence). This CDR3 is built from 15 residues. Between the trimmed V and J ends, which lost 6 bases and 4 bases, there was a span of 17 bases.

The CDR3: CASSLDIRGYEQYF. For the CDR3, the DNA is TGCGCCAGCAGCTTGGATATAAGGGGCTACGAGCAGTACTTC. The rearrangement joins TRBV5-1 to TRBJ2-7; D may be TRBD1 (5 bases). CDR3 length: 14 amino acids. V lost 0 bases and J lost 3, with 10 bases in between. The germline gives CDR1 SGHRS, CDR2 YFSETQ.

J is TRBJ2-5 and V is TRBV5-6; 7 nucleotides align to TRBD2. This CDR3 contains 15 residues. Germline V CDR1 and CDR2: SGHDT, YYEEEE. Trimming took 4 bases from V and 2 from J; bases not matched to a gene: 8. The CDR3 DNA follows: TGTGCCAGCAGCCCCCGGGACTATCTGCAAGAGACCCAGTACTTC. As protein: CASSPRDYLQETQYF.

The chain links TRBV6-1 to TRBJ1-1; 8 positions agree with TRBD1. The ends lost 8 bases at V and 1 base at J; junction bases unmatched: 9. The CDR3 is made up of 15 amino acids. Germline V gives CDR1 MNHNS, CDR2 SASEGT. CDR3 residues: CASEKYGQGNTEAFF. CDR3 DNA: TGTGCCAGCGAAAAGTATGGACAGGGGAACACTGAAGCTTTCTTT.

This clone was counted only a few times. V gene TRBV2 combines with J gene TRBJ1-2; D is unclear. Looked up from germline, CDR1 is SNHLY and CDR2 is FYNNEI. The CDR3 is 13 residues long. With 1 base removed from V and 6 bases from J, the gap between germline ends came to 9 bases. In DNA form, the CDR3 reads TGTGCCAGCAGTGAAGGGCCAGTGGATGGCTACACCTTC. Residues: CASSEGPVDGYTF. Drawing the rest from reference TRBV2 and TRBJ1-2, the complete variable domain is EPEVTQTPSHQVTQMGQEVILRCVPISNHLYFYWYRQILGQKVEFLVSFYNNEISEKSEIFDDQFSVERPDGSNFTLKIRSTKLEDSAMYFCASSEGPVDGYTFGSGTRLTVV.

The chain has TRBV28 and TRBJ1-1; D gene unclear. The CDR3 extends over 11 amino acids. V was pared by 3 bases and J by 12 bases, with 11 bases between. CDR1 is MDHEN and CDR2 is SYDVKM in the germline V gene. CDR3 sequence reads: CASSFFSFPFF. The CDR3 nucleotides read TGTGCCAGCAGTTTTTTCTCATTTCCTTTCTTT.

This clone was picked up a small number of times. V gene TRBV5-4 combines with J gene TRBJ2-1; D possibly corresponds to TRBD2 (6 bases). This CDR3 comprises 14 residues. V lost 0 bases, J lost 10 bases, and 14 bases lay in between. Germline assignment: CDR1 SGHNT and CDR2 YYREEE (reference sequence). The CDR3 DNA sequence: TGTGCCAGCAGCTTGGGGGGAGCTGCGGGGGAGCAGTTCTTC. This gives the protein CASSLGGAAGEQFF.

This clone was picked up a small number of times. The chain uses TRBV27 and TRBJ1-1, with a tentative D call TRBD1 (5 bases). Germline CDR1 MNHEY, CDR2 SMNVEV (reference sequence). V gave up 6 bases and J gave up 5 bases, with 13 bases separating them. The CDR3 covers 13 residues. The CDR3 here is CASRTRGETEAFF. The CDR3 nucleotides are TGTGCCAGCAGAACAAGGGGAGAGACTGAAGCTTTCTTT.

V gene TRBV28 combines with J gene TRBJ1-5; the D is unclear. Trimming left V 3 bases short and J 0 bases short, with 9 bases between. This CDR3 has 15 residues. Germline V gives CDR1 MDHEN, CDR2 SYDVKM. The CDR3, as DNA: TGTGCCAGCAGTTTCCCCTTCCATAGCAATCAGCCCCAGCATTTT. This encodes CASSFPFHSNQPQHF.

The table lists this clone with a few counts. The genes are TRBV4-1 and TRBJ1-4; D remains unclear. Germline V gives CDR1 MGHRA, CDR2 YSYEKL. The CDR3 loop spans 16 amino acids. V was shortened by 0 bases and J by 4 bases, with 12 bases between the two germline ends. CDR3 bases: TGCGCCAGCAGCCAAGATCACACCGGGATTAATGAAAAACTGTTTTTT. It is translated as CASSQDHTGINEKLFF.

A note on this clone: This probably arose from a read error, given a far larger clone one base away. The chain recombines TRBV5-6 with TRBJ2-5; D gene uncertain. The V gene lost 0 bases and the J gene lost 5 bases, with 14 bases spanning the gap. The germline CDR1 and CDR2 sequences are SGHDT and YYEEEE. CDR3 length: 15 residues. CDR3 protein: CASSLGWILSETQYF. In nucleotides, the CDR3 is TGTGCCAGCAGCTTGGGATGGATTTTGAGCGAGACCCAGTACTTC. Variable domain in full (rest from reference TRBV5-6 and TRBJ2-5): DAGVTQSPTHLIKTRGQQVTLRCSPKSGHDTVSWYQQALGQGPQFIFQYYEEEERQRGNFPDRFSGHQFPNYSSELNVNALLLGDSALYLCASSLGWILSETQYFGPGTRLLVL.

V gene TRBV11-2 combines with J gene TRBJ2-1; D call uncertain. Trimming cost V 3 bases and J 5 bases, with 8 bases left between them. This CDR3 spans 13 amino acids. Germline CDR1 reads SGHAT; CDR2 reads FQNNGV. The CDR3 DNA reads TGTGCCAGCAGCTTGGGTCTCAACAATGAGCAGTTCTTC. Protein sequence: CASSLGLNNEQFF.

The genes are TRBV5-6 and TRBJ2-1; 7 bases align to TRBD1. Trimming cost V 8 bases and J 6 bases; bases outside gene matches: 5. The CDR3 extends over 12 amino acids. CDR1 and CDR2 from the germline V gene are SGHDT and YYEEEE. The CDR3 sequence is CASKQGPNEQFF. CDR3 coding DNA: TGTGCCAGTAAACAGGGGCCCAATGAGCAGTTCTTC.

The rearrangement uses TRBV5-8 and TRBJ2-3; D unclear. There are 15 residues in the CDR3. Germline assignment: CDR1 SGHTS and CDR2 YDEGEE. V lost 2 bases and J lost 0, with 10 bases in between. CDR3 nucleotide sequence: TGTGCCAGCAGCTTTTTCTACAGAAGCACAGATACGCAGTATTTT. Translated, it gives CASSFFYRSTDTQYF.

The CDR3 protein is CASSLGTVQETQYF. The CDR3 region has the DNA TGCGCCAGCAGCCTTGGGACAGTTCAAGAGACCCAGTACTTC. This sequence joins TRBV5-1 and TRBJ2-5, with 7 bases aligning to TRBD1. In germline, CDR1 is SGHRS, CDR2 YFSETQ. The ends lost 4 bases at V and 2 bases at J; junction bases unmatched: 5. The CDR3 sequence is 14 residues long.

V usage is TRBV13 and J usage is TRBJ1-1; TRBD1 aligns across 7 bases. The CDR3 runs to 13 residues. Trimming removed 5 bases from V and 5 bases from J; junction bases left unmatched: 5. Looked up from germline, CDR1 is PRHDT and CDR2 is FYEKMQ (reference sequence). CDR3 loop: CASSPQTGTEAFF. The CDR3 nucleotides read TGTGCCAGCAGCCCGCAGACAGGGACTGAAGCTTTCTTT.

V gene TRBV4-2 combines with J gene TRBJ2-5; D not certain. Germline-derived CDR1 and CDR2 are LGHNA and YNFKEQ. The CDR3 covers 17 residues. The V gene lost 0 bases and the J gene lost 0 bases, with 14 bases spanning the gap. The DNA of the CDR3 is TGTGCCAGCAGCCAAGATCTGGGCAGGTTCTACCAAGAGACCCAGTACTTC. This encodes CASSQDLGRFYQETQYF.

CDR3 nucleotides: TGTGCCAGCTTCAAGTCGAGGAACACTGAAGCTTTCTTT. Residues: CASFKSRNTEAFF. This rearrangement joins TRBV27 to TRBJ1-1; D is undetermined. V was clipped by 8 bases and J by 1 base, with 11 bases between them. Germline V gives CDR1 MNHEY, CDR2 SMNVEV (reference sequence). The CDR3 has 13 amino acids.